The T cell receptor beta chain under discussion was sequenced for a study of graft-versus-host responses after intestinal transplantation. V lost 1 base, J lost 4 bases, and 8 bases lay in between. Germline CDR1 is MGHRA and CDR2 is YSYEKL. This CDR3 spans 13 amino acids. Method: immunoSEQ multiplex PCR; TCRdb's copy keeps in-frame clones and lacks some. The sample gives approximately 40,000 clones, 91% of which show up once; less than 3% is in the top ten. Study-level points and caveats: Early post-transplant declines in HvG were associated with peak levels of circulating GvH clones.

Points on this clone: Its antigen is unknown.

The receptor comes from a human patient who received an intestinal transplant, so some T cells may come from the graft donor. The sample consisted of PBMCs, taken around 320 days after intestinal transplant. This chain joins TRBV4-1 and TRBJ2-7; D is uncertain. CDR3 region: CASSQASSYEQYF. CDR3 DNA: TGCGCCAGCAGCCAAGCTTCATCTTACGAGCAGTACTTC.